This TCR beta chain was sequenced in a study of blood T cell repertoires in COVID-19. At the level of the study: Both acute and convalescent COVID-19 samples were obtained from the United States, Italy and Spain. Nucleic acid was either cDNA or gDNA, and it came from T cells, B-cell-depleted T cells, or PBMCs.

The CDR3 is made up of 13 amino acids. V lost 5 bases, J lost 7 bases, and 7 bases stayed unmatched. Authors' data handling: For nucleated cells, counts were estimated from reference gene primer amplification. TCRdb's table, derived via immunoSEQ multiplex PCR, lists solely in-frame clones and lacks some. V, J and clone size were drawn from that table, and D and trimming were deduced from the DNA. The data show about 220,000 clones, 85% seen once. The chain uses TRBV12-3 or TRBV12-4 and TRBJ1-1; 7 bases agree with TRBD1. The source is a man aged 50-59 years who had recovered from COVID-19. The sequenced sample consisted of peripheral blood. The chain's CDR3 is CASSLGTAIEAFF. The DNA for the CDR3 is TGTGCCAGCAGTCTGGGGACAGCCATTGAAGCTTTCTTT.